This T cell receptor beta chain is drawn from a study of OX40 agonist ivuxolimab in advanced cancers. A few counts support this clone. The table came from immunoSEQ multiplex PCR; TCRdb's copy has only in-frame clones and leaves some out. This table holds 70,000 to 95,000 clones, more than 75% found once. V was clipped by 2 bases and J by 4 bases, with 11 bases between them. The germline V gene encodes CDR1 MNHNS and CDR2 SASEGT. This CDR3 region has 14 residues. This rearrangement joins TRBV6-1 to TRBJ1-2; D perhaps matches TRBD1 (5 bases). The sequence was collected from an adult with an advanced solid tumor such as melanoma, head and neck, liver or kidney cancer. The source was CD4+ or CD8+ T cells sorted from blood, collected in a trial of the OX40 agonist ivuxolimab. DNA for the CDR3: TGTGCCAGCAGTGAATTCGGGGCTGGCTATGGCTACACCTTC. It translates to CASSEFGAGYGYTF.